The sequence of this TCR beta chain was determined in a study of memory CD4+ T cells and cytomegalovirus serostatus. In regard to this clone: Its target is unknown.

Overall study findings and caveats: About two fifths of the roughly 150 known CMV-associated TCRbeta sequences appeared in CD4+ memory. Suggested: most of the CMV-linked TCR signature lies in CD4+ memory cells. Median bootstrapped AUC for CMV status was just over 0.94 originally, less than 0.93 US-trained.

Generated by immunoSEQ multiplex PCR, the TCRdb table keeps only in-frame clones and is missing some. The sample lists about 75,000 clones, 78% seen once, with 2.6% in the top ten. Trimming cost V 7 bases and J 0 bases, with 9 bases left between them. This CDR3 has 13 residues. In germline, CDR1 is WNHNN, CDR2 SYGVQD (reference sequence). The sort gate was single viable CD3+CD4+CD8-CD45RO+ cells for memory CD4+ T cells. The chain recombines TRBV10-1 with TRBJ1-1; D perhaps matches TRBD1 (5 bases). The TCR originated in an adult in good health and CMV-seropositive. The sequencing input was memory CD4+ T cells from blood. CDR3 in amino acids: CASKGPMNTEAFF. In nucleotides, the CDR3 is TGCGCCAGCAAGGGACCGATGAACACTGAAGCTTTCTTT.